This paragraph covers one T cell receptor beta chain sequence. The antigen remains undetermined. The sample comes from a study of CD8+ T cells in alopecia areata. As for the study in general: Tofacitinib was taken orally by treated patients, and the dose was 5 to 10 mg twice daily. Study-wide points: Scalp and blood retained many expanded lesional clones during tofacitinib.

V lost 3 bases, J lost 2 bases, and 11 bases lay in between. The CDR3 spans 14 residues. CDR1 and CDR2 from the germline V gene are SGHTA and FQGNSA. Treatment denoted: oral pan-JAK inhibitor, 5-10 mg twice daily. Patients with alopecia areata provided lesional scalp punch biopsies as well as peripheral blood. The sequencing template was cDNA reverse transcribed from extracted RNA. The method was immunoSEQ multiplex PCR; TCRdb's version includes in-frame clones alone and lacks a portion of them. The sample holds roughly 99,000 clones, around 84% seen once. J is TRBJ2-7 and V is TRBV7-2; perhaps TRBD2 as D (6 bases). The clonotype originates from a human donor with alopecia areata. This sample comprised CD8+ T cells sorted from blood, obtained at week 24, from a patient treated with tofacitinib. The CDR3, as DNA: TGTGCCAGCAGCTTCCCGGGACTCGCCTACGAGCAGTACTTC. It translates to CASSFPGLAYEQYF.